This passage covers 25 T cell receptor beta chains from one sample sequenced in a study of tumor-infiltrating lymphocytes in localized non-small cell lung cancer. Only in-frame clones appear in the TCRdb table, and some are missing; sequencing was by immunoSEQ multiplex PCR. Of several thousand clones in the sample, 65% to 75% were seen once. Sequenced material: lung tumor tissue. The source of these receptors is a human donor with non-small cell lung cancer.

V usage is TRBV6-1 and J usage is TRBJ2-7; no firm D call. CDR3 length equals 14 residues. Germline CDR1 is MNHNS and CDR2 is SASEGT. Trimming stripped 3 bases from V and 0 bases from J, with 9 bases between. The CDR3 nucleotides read TGTGCCAGCAGTGACAGAGTCTTCTCCTACGAGCAGTACTTC. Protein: CASSDRVFSYEQYF.

The DNA for the CDR3 is TGTGCCAGCAGCCAACGACAGGGGGACTATGGCTACACCTTC. Its protein product is CASSQRQGDYGYTF. This sequence joins TRBV16 and TRBJ1-2; 9 bases line up with TRBD1. Germline CDR1 is KGHSY and CDR2 is FQNENV. J was trimmed by 3 bases and V by 2 bases; bases with no gene match: 1. The CDR3 extends over 14 amino acids.

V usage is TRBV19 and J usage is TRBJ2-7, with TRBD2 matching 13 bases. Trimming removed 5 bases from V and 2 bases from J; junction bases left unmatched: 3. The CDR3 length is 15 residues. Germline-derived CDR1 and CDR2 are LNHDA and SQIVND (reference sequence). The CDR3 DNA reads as TGTGCCAGTAGTGCGGGACTAGCGGGGACCTACGAGCAGTACTTC. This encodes CASSAGLAGTYEQYF.

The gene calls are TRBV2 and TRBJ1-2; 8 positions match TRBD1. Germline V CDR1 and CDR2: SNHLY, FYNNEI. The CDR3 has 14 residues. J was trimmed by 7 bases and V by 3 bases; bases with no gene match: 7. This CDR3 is CASSDWGQGAGYTF. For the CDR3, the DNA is TGTGCCAGCAGTGACTGGGGGCAGGGGGCTGGCTACACCTTC.

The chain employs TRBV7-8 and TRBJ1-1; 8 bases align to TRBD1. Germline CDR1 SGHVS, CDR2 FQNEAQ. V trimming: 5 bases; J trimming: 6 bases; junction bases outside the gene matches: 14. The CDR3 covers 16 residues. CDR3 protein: CASSLKGQGGSAEAFF. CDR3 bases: TGTGCCAGCAGCCTCAAAGGACAGGGAGGGTCCGCTGAAGCTTTCTTT.

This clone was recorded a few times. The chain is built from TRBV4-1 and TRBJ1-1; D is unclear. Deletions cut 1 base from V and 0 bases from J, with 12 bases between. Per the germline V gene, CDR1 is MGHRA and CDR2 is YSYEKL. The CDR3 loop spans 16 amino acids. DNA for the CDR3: TGCGCCAGCAGCCAAGTAGGAGCCCGAATGAACACTGAAGCTTTCTTT. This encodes CASSQVGARMNTEAFF.

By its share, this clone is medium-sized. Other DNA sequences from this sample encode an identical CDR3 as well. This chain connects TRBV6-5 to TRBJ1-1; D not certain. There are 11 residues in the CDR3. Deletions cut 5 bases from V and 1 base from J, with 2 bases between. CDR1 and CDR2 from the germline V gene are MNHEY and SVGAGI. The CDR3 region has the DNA TGTGCCAGCAGTCGGAACACTGAAGCTTTCTTT. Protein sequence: CASSRNTEAFF.

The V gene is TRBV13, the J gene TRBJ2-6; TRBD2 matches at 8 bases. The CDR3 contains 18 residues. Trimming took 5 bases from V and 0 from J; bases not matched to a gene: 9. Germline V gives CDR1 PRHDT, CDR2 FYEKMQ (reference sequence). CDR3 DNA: TGTGCCAGCAGCGCATACCTCGGGGGGGGCTCTGGGGCCAACGTCCTGACTTTC. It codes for CASSAYLGGGSGANVLTF. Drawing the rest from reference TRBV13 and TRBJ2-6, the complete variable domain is AAGVIQSPRHLIKEKRETATLKCYPIPRHDTVYWYQQGPGQDPQFLISFYEKMQSDKGSIPDRFSAQQFSDYHSELNMSSLELGDSALYFCASSAYLGGGSGANVLTFGAGSRLTVL.

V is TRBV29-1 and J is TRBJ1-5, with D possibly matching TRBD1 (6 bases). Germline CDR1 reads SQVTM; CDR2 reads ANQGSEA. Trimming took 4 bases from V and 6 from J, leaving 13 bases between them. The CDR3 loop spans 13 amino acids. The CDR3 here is CSVAAGAGQPQHF. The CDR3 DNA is TGCAGCGTTGCAGCGGGGGCCGGTCAGCCCCAGCATTTT.

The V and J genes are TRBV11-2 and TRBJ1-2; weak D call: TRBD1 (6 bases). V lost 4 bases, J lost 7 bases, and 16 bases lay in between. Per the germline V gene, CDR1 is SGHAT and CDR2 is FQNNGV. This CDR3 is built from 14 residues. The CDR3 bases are TGTGCCAGCAGCTATGAAGGGGGAGTAGGTGGCTACACCTTC. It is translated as CASSYEGGVGGYTF. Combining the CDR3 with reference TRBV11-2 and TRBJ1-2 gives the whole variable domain EAGVAQSPRYKIIEKRQSVAFWCNPISGHATLYWYQQILGQGPKLLIQFQNNGVVDDSQLPKDRFSAERLKGVDSTLKIQPAKLEDSAVYLCASSYEGGVGGYTFGSGTRLTVV.

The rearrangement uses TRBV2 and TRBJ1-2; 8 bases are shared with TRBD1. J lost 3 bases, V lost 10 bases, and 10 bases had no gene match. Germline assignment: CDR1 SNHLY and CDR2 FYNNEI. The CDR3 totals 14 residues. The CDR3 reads CANSLATGDYGYTF. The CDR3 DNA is TGTGCCAACAGCTTGGCGACAGGGGACTATGGCTACACCTTC.

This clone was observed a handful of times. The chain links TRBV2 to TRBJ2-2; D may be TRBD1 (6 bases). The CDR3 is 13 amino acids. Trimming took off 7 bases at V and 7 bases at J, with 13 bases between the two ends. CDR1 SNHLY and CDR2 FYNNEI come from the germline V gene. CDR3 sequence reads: CASTLTGLGELFF. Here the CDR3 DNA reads TGTGCCAGCACTCTTACAGGGCTCGGGGAGCTGTTTTTT.

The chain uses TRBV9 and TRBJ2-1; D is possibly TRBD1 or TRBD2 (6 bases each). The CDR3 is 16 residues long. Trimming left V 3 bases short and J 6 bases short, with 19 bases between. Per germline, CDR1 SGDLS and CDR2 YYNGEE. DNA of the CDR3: TGTGCCAGCAGCGCCCAATACGGGGGCATGGGCAATGAGCAGTTCTTC. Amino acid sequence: CASSAQYGGMGNEQFF.

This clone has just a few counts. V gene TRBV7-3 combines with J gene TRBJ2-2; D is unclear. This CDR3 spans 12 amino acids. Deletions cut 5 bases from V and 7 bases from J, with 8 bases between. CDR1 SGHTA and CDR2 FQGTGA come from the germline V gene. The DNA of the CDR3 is TGTGCCAGCAGCGGCCTTGGCGGGGAGCTGTTTTTT. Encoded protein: CASSGLGGELFF.

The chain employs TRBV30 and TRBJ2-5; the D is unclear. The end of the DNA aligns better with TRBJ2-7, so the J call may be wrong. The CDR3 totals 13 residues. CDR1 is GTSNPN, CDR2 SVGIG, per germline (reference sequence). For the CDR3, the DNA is TGTGCCTGTTCCCCGGGTCTCACCTACGAGCAGTACTTC. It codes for CACSPGLTYEQYF.

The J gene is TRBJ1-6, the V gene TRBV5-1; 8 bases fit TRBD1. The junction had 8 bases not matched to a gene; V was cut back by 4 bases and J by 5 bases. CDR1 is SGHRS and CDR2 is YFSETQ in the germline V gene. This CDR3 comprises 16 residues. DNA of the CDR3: TGCGCCAGCAGCCAGCACTGGACAGGGCATAATTCACCCCTCCACTTT. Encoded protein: CASSQHWTGHNSPLHF. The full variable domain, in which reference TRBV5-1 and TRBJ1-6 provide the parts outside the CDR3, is KAGVTQTPRYLIKTRGQQVTLSCSPISGHRSVSWYQQTPGQGLQFLFEYFSETQRNKGNFPGRFSGRQFSNSRSEMNVSTLELGDSALYLCASSQHWTGHNSPLHFGNGTRLTVT.

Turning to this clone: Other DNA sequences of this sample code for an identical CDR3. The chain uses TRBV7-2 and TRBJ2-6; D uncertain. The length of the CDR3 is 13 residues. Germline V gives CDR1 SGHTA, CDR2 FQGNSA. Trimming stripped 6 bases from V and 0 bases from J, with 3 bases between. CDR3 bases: TGTGCCAGCAGGGACTCTGGGGCCAACGTCCTGACTTTC. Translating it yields CASRDSGANVLTF.

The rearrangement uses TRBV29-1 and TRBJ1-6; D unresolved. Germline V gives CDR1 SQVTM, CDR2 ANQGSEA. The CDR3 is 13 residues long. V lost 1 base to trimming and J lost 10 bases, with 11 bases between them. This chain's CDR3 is CSVEVATGSPLHF. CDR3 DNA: TGCAGCGTTGAAGTAGCCACTGGATCACCCCTCCACTTT. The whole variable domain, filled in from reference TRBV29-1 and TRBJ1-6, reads SAVISQKPSRDICQRGTSLTIQCQVDSQVTMMFWYRQQPGQSLTLIATANQGSEATYESGFVIDKFPISRPNLTFSTLTVSNMSPEDSSIYLCSVEVATGSPLHFGNGTRLTVT.

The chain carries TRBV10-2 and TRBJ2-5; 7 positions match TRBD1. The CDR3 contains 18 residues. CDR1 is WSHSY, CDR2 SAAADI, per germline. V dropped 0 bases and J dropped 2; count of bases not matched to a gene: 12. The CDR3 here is CASSESTRDSLGQETQYF. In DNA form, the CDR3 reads TGCGCCAGCAGTGAGTCGACCCGGGACAGCTTGGGACAAGAGACCCAGTACTTC.

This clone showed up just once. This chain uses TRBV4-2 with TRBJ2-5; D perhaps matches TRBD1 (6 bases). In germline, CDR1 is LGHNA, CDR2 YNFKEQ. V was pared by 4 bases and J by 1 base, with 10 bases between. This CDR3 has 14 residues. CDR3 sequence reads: CASSPRTAQETQYF. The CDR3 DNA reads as TGTGCCAGCAGCCCCCGGACAGCCCAAGAGACCCAGTACTTC.

Here the CDR3 DNA reads TGTGCCAGCAGCTTAGCGGAGGGAGATACGCAGTATTTT. Protein: CASSLAEGDTQYF. The chain joins TRBV7-2 to TRBJ2-3; the D gene is possibly TRBD2 (6 bases). CDR1 SGHTA and CDR2 FQGNSA come from the germline V gene. V was clipped by 0 bases and J by 5 bases, with 6 bases between them. This CDR3 contains 13 residues.

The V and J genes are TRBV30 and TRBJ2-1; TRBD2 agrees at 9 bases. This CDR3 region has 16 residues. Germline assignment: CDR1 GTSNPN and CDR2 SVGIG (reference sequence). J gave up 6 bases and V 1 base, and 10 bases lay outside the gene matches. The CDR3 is CAWSGSGGTWSNEQFF. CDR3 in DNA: TGTGCCTGGAGTGGAAGCGGGGGGACTTGGAGCAATGAGCAGTTCTTC.

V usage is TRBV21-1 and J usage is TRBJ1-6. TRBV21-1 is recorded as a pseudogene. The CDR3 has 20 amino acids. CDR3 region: CASSTTRRGRPLLDNSPLHF. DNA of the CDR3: TGTGCCAGCAGCACCACGAGGCGGGGCCGACCTCTATTGGATAATTCACCCCTCCACTTT.

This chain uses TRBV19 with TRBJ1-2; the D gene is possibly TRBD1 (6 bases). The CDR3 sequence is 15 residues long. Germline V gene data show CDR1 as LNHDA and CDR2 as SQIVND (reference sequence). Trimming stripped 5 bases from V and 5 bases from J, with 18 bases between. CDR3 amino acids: CASSSERTERYGYTF. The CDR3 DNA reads TGTGCCAGTAGTTCAGAAAGGACAGAGCGGTATGGCTACACCTTC.

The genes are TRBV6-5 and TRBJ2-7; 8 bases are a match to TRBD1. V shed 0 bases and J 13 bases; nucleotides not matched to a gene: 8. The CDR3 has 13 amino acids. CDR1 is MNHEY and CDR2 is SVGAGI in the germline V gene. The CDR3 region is CASSYSARDRCYF. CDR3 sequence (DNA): TGTGCCAGCAGTTACTCGGCTAGGGACAGGTGCTACTTC.